Shown below are 19 T cell receptor beta chains from a single sample sequenced in a study of T cells in Graves' hyperthyroidism and ophthalmopathy. The TCR beta CDR3 regions underwent amplification using RNA transcripts as the source. First-round RT-PCR of the TCR CDR3 relied on the HTBI primer set. Via MiXCR, TCRdb re-called the multiplex PCR reads, giving one row per CDR3 protein. This sample carries some 760,000 distinct CDR3 sequences, about 15% of them seen once, and the ten largest clones take roughly 10%. Sequenced: blood. These receptors all stem from a woman younger than 35 with Graves' hyperthyroidism.

The rearrangement links TRBV30 to TRBJ2-1; TRBD2 aligns across 10 bases. CDR3 size: 14 residues. Losses at the gene ends were 1 base for V and 8 bases for J; bases not matched to a gene: 5. CDR1 is GTSNPN, CDR2 SVGIG, per germline (reference sequence). Here the CDR3 reads CAWSASGSYDEQFF. Written as DNA, the CDR3 is TGTGCCTGGAGTGCTAGCGGGAGTTACGATGAGCAGTTCTTC. The variable domain in full, completed from reference TRBV30 and TRBJ2-1, reads SQTIHQWPATLVQPVGSPLSLECTVEGTSNPNLYWYRQAAGRGLQLLFYSVGIGQISSEVPQNLSASRPQDRQFILSSKKLLLSDSGFYLCAWSASGSYDEQFFGPGTRLTVL.

This sequence joins TRBV18 and TRBJ2-7; D is ambiguous. The CDR3 covers 15 residues. Germline values: CDR1 KGHSH, CDR2 LQKENI. The ends were cut back, 1 base at V and 3 bases at J, with 13 bases in the middle. CDR3 in DNA: TGTGCCAGCTCACCACGCTGGACCCAGGACTACGAGCAGTACTTC. This encodes CASSPRWTQDYEQYF. Using reference TRBV18 and TRBJ2-7 for the parts outside the CDR3, the full variable domain is NAGVMQNPRHLVRRRGQEARLRCSPMKGHSHVYWYRQLPEEGLKFMVYLQKENIIDESGMPKERFSAEFPKEGPSILRIQQVVRGDSAAYFCASSPRWTQDYEQYFGPGTRLTVT.

This clonotype occurred many times. The chain has TRBV12-3 or TRBV12-4 and TRBJ2-3; 7 nucleotides match TRBD2. Trimming cost V 3 bases and J 1 base; bases outside gene matches: 22. This CDR3 is built from 21 residues. DNA for the CDR3: TGTGCCAGCAGTTTGGGGGGGGGGGGACCTGGCCGCGGGCGAGGCACAGATACGCAGTATTTT. Translation: CASSLGGGGPGRGRGTDTQYF.

This clonotype was seen repeatedly, ten times or more. The rearrangement joins TRBV7-2 to TRBJ2-5, with 9 bases identical to TRBD1. Per germline, CDR1 SGHTA and CDR2 FQGNSA. J lost 5 bases, V lost 2 bases, and 15 bases had no gene match. This CDR3 has 18 residues. CDR3 protein: CASSLPPGQGWVWETQYF. The DNA of the CDR3 is TGTGCCAGCAGCTTACCTCCGGGACAGGGTTGGGTGTGGGAGACCCAGTACTTC.

This rearrangement joins TRBV2 to TRBJ2-1; D possibly matches TRBD1 or TRBD2 (5 bases each). Germline CDR1 SNHLY, CDR2 FYNNEI. With 2 bases removed from V and 8 bases from J, the gap between germline ends came to 10 bases. This CDR3 contains 13 residues. The CDR3 DNA sequence: TGTGCCAGCAGTGAACGGGGCAGGGATGAGCAGTTCTTC. This codes for CASSERGRDEQFF.

This clonotype showed up many times. The V gene is TRBV30, the J gene TRBJ2-3, with TRBD2 matching over 7 bases. The CDR3 loop spans 16 amino acids. With V trimmed by 4 bases and J by 6 bases, 16 bases remained unmatched. Germline CDR1 GTSNPN, CDR2 SVGIG (reference sequence). The chain's CDR3 is CAWKKAGPSNLDTQYF. In DNA, the CDR3 is TGTGCCTGGAAAAAAGCGGGACCCTCCAACCTCGATACGCAGTATTTT.

This clonotype came up a few times. This chain connects TRBV5-1 to TRBJ2-7; 8 bases are a match to TRBD2. Germline trimming cut 3 bases from V and 7 bases from J; bases unmatched to any gene: 12. CDR1 and CDR2 (germline): SGHRS, YFSETQ. The CDR3 is 15 amino acids. CDR3 protein: CASSSATSDLEEQYF. The CDR3 DNA reads TGCGCCAGCAGCTCGGCGACTAGCGACCTAGAGGAGCAGTACTTC. The full variable domain, completed using reference TRBV5-1 and TRBJ2-7, is KAGVTQTPRYLIKTRGQQVTLSCSPISGHRSVSWYQQTPGQGLQFLFEYFSETQRNKGNFPGRFSGRQFSNSRSEMNVSTLELGDSALYLCASSSATSDLEEQYFGPGTRLTVT.

This clonotype was observed a handful of times. This chain joins TRBV4-3 and TRBJ2-7; D may match TRBD1 or TRBD2 (5 bases each). The CDR3 totals 16 residues. Germline CDR1 is LGHNA and CDR2 is YSLEER. Deletions cut 1 base from V and 8 bases from J, with 21 bases between. The CDR3, as DNA: TGCGCCAGCAGCCAAGTGGTGGCGGGTCGGGGCTCAAAGCAGTACTTC. This codes for CASSQVVAGRGSKQYF.

This clonotype has a handful of counts. The chain has TRBV10-3 and TRBJ2-3; 8 nucleotides line up with TRBD2. Germline V gene sequence: CDR1 ENHRY, CDR2 SYGVKD. J lost 6 bases, V lost 3 bases, and 8 bases had no gene match. The CDR3 is 15 residues long. The CDR3, as DNA: TGTGCCATCAGTGAAGGAGCGGGGGCTCGGGATACGCAGTATTTT. This codes for CAISEGAGARDTQYF.

The gene calls are TRBV19 and TRBJ2-7; D not resolved. V lost 7 bases, J lost 0 bases, and 16 bases lay in between. The CDR3 spans 15 residues. Germline V lookup: CDR1 LNHDA, CDR2 SQIVND (reference sequence). This CDR3 is CASKISTLSSYEQYF. In DNA, the CDR3 is TGTGCCAGTAAGATCTCCACTCTGAGCTCCTACGAGCAGTACTTC. Full variable domain (outside the CDR3, taken from reference TRBV19 and TRBJ2-7): DGGITQSPKYLFRKEGQNVTLSCEQNLNHDAMYWYRQDPGQGLRLIYYSQIVNDFQKGDIAEGYSVSREKKESFPLTVTSAQKNPTAFYLCASKISTLSSYEQYFGPGTRLTVT.

Notes on this clonotype: Here the CDR3 omits its conserved ending phenylalanine or tryptophan, so a read error is the likely source. The genes are TRBV15 and TRBJ1-2; 7 bases match TRBD1. Germline CDR1 is LNHNV and CDR2 is YYDKDF (reference sequence). Germline trimming cut 3 bases from V and 5 bases from J; bases unmatched to any gene: 9. The CDR3 runs 15 residues. The CDR3 DNA reads TGTGCCACCAGCAGCCTGGGGACAGATGCTTATGGCTACACCCTC. It codes for CATSSLGTDAYGYTL.

This clonotype was observed many times. This rearrangement joins TRBV5-6 to TRBJ1-6, with unresolved D. Germline V gene data show CDR1 as SGHDT and CDR2 as YYEEEE. Trimming left V 2 bases short and J 5 bases short, with 14 bases between. This CDR3 has 16 residues. CDR3 in DNA: TGTGCCAGCAGCTTCAGGACGGGATGGGATAATTCACCCCTCCACTTT. This gives the protein CASSFRTGWDNSPLHF.

This clonotype occurred many times. For the CDR3, the DNA is TGCAGTGCCCGCCCCGAGGGGACTGGGACTGAAGCTTTCTTT. This gives the protein CSARPEGTGTEAFF. The chain uses TRBV20-1 and TRBJ1-1, with a possible D match to TRBD1 (5 bases). The CDR3 runs 14 residues. Per the germline V gene, CDR1 is DFQATT and CDR2 is SNEGSKA (reference sequence). With 6 bases removed from V and 5 bases from J, the gap between germline ends came to 19 bases.

This clonotype was detected only a few times. This sequence joins TRBV7-8 and TRBJ2-1; maybe TRBD2 (6 bases). The CDR3 consists of 16 residues. V was cut by 5 bases and J by 0 bases, with 14 bases left in between. The V gene's germline CDR1 is SGHVS and CDR2 FQNEAQ. The CDR3 DNA is TGTGCCAGCAGCCGGGGGACTTCGAGCTCCTACAATGAGCAGTTCTTC. Translated, it gives CASSRGTSSSYNEQFF. Full variable domain (outside the CDR3, taken from reference TRBV7-8 and TRBJ2-1): GAGVSQSPRYKVAKRGQDVALRCDPISGHVSLFWYQQALGQGPEFLTYFQNEAQLDKSGLPSDRFFAERPEGSVSTLKIQRTQQEDSAVYLCASSRGTSSSYNEQFFGPGTRLTVL.

This clonotype was observed many times. CDR3 sequence (DNA): TGTGCCAGCAGTTTAATGGGAAGCACAGATACGCAGTATTTT. As protein: CASSLMGSTDTQYF. This chain links TRBV28 with TRBJ2-3; D uncertain. This CDR3 contains 14 residues. Trimming stripped 2 bases from V and 0 bases from J, with 6 bases between. Germline-derived CDR1 and CDR2 are MDHEN and SYDVKM.

This sequence joins TRBV6-5 and TRBJ2-2; tentative D call: TRBD1 (6 bases). The CDR3 is 18 residues long. The V gene's germline CDR1 is MNHEY and CDR2 SVGAGI. Between the trimmed V and J ends, which lost 2 bases and 0 bases, there was a span of 16 bases. CDR3 DNA sequence: TGTGCCAGCAGTTACCCCCCTCGACAGGACGCGAACACCGGGGAGCTGTTTTTT. Its protein product is CASSYPPRQDANTGELFF.

This clonotype was detected ten times or more. The chain employs TRBV4-3 and TRBJ1-1; 7 bases agree with TRBD1. V lost 0 bases to trimming and J lost 4 bases; unmatched junction nucleotides: 11. The CDR3 contains 17 residues. Germline V gene data show CDR1 as LGHNA and CDR2 as YSLEER. The CDR3 DNA reads TGCGCCAGCAGCCAAGATCCTGCCCTGACAGGGATCACTGAAGCTTTCTTT. As protein: CASSQDPALTGITEAFF.

The V call is TRBV20-1, the J call TRBJ1-2; D gene unclear. V lost 6 bases, J lost 1 base, and 9 bases lay in between. This CDR3 is 12 amino acids long. Germline V lookup: CDR1 DFQATT, CDR2 SNEGSKA (reference sequence). In DNA, the CDR3 is TGCAGTGCCGAGACCGATAACTATGGCTACACCTTC. As protein: CSAETDNYGYTF.

This clonotype was seen a few times. The chain joins TRBV2 to TRBJ2-2; D is ambiguous. V lost 11 bases and J lost 4, with 17 bases in between. The germline V gene encodes CDR1 SNHLY and CDR2 FYNNEI. The CDR3 has 14 amino acids. The CDR3 region has the DNA TGTGCCCTCGGTGGATACTCTCCCACCGGGGAGCTGTTTTTT. Its protein product is CALGGYSPTGELFF.